This TCR beta chain was sequenced in a study of blood T cell repertoires in COVID-19. Across the study: Samples came from the United States, Italy and Spain, spanning acute and convalescent COVID-19.

Trimming took 6 bases from V and 4 from J; bases not matched to a gene: 6. Germline CDR1 is MNHEY and CDR2 is SVGEGT. The CDR3 has 16 amino acids. Produced via immunoSEQ multiplex PCR; TCRdb's table is partial and in-frame only. The sample has around 260,000 clones, more than 80% seen once. Material: peripheral blood. The rearrangement joins TRBV6-2 or TRBV6-3 to TRBJ2-5; 15 bases are a match to TRBD2. This TCR derives from a woman between 25 and 40 years old with active or convalescent COVID-19. The CDR3 region is CASSNGLAGGPETQYF. The DNA for the CDR3 is TGTGCCAGCAGCAACGGACTAGCGGGGGGGCCAGAGACCCAGTACTTC.